The rows below give T cell receptor beta chains drawn from one sample of a study of shared clonotypes between healthy human individuals. The table came from immunoSEQ multiplex PCR; TCRdb's copy has only in-frame clones and leaves some out. The table records about 330,000 clones, roughly 87% of them present only once. Sequences were obtained from memory CD8+ T cells sorted from blood. Every receptor here comes from a man between 18 and 29 years old in good health. CDR3s include the opening cysteine and the closing phenylalanine or tryptophan. A D gene is named only where the DNA matches it firmly.

CDR3 length: 13; V gene: TRBV7-3; J gene: TRBJ2-1; D gene: NA; CDR3 protein: CASSLRYSGKQFF
CDR3 length: 14; V gene: TRBV14; J gene: TRBJ1-1; D gene: NA; CDR3 protein: CASSQGLGLTEAFF
CDR3 length: 14; V gene: TRBV27; J gene: TRBJ2-7; D gene: NA; CDR3 protein: CASRPGGAGDEQYF
CDR3 length: 12; V gene: TRBV30; J gene: TRBJ1-1; D gene: NA; CDR3 protein: CAWSPQGIEAFF
CDR3 length: 12; V gene: TRBV11-1; J gene: TRBJ2-3; D gene: NA; CDR3 protein: CASSFGTDTQYF
CDR3 length: 13; V gene: TRBV5-4; J gene: TRBJ2-7; D gene: NA; CDR3 protein: CASSVDATYEQYF
CDR3 length: 14; V gene: TRBV5-1; J gene: TRBJ1-1; D gene: TRBD1; CDR3 protein: CASSPPDRGTEAFF
CDR3 length: 13; V gene: TRBV6-6; J gene: TRBJ2-2; D gene: NA; CDR3 protein: CASSYVRVGELFF
CDR3 length: 14; V gene: TRBV14; J gene: TRBJ1-4; D gene: NA; CDR3 protein: CASSRDLIDEKLFF
CDR3 length: 14; V gene: TRBV5-1; J gene: TRBJ2-5; D gene: NA; CDR3 protein: CASRPRQSLETQYF
CDR3 length: 16; V gene: TRBV5-1; J gene: TRBJ2-7; D gene: NA; CDR3 protein: CASSLFSQDEAYEQYF
CDR3 length: 12; V gene: TRBV11-2; J gene: TRBJ1-1; D gene: NA; CDR3 protein: CASSLGAAEAFF
CDR3 length: 17; V gene: TRBV4-3; J gene: TRBJ1-1; D gene: TRBD1; CDR3 protein: CASSQDTAGGAGTEAFF
CDR3 length: 16; V gene: TRBV4-1; J gene: TRBJ2-1; D gene: NA; CDR3 protein: CASSQDPGSGYNEQFF
CDR3 length: 12; V gene: TRBV5-1; J gene: TRBJ2-3; D gene: NA; CDR3 protein: CASSLVTDTQYF
CDR3 length: 14; V gene: TRBV7-9; J gene: TRBJ2-2; D gene: NA; CDR3 protein: CASSLRPYTGELFF
CDR3 length: 17; V gene: TRBV2; J gene: TRBJ1-2; D gene: TRBD1; CDR3 protein: CASRGGQGTHLNYGYTF
CDR3 length: 13; V gene: TRBV5-4; J gene: TRBJ2-1; D gene: NA; CDR3 protein: CASSYWPTDEQFF
CDR3 length: 17; V gene: TRBV4-3; J gene: TRBJ2-1; D gene: NA; CDR3 protein: CASSQEPNGIVYNEQFF
CDR3 length: 13; V gene: TRBV19; J gene: TRBJ1-1; D gene: NA; CDR3 protein: CASRRRENTEAFF
CDR3 length: 13; V gene: TRBV15; J gene: TRBJ2-1; D gene: NA; CDR3 protein: CATSHERDSEQFF
CDR3 length: 13; V gene: TRBV10-1; J gene: TRBJ2-2; D gene: NA; CDR3 protein: CASSNSYTGELFF
CDR3 length: 15; V gene: TRBV7-6; J gene: TRBJ2-1; D gene: TRBD2; CDR3 protein: CASSFLAGSYNEQFF
CDR3 length: 12; V gene: TRBV7-2; J gene: TRBJ1-2; D gene: NA; CDR3 protein: CASSLRTYGYTF
CDR3 length: 20; V gene: TRBV29-1; J gene: TRBJ1-2; D gene: TRBD1; CDR3 protein: CSVEDRFAPGQGALGYGYTF
CDR3 length: 17; V gene: TRBV10-3; J gene: TRBJ2-7; D gene: TRBD2; CDR3 protein: CAISALGVAGGSYEQYF
CDR3 length: 13; V gene: TRBV4-1; J gene: TRBJ2-7; D gene: NA; CDR3 protein: CASSQDIGYEQYF
CDR3 length: 14; V gene: TRBV27; J gene: TRBJ1-2; D gene: TRBD1; CDR3 protein: CASRYVQGGGGYTF
CDR3 length: 16; V gene: TRBV5-1; J gene: TRBJ1-1; D gene: NA; CDR3 protein: CASSLLRGPMNTEAFF
CDR3 length: 14; V gene: TRBV13; J gene: TRBJ2-3; D gene: NA; CDR3 protein: CASRSGDSGDTQYF
CDR3 length: 14; V gene: TRBV7-9; J gene: TRBJ2-3; D gene: TRBD2; CDR3 protein: CASSAPAGENTQYF
CDR3 length: 15; V gene: TRBV29-1; J gene: TRBJ2-1; D gene: TRBD2; CDR3 protein: CSVETSESSYNEQFF
CDR3 length: 11; V gene: TRBV20-1; J gene: TRBJ1-5; D gene: NA; CDR3 protein: CSARRRGTQHF
CDR3 length: 13; V gene: TRBV2; J gene: TRBJ2-3; D gene: NA; CDR3 protein: CAREAQGGDTQYF
CDR3 length: 16; V gene: TRBV15; J gene: TRBJ2-1; D gene: TRBD2; CDR3 protein: CATSGGLAGFGDEQFF
CDR3 length: 11; V gene: TRBV5-8; J gene: TRBJ1-1; D gene: NA; CDR3 protein: CASSFWAEAFF
CDR3 length: 16; V gene: TRBV7-9; J gene: TRBJ2-5; D gene: NA; CDR3 protein: CASSSTRGRRQETQYF
CDR3 length: 19; V gene: TRBV10-2; J gene: TRBJ2-6; D gene: NA; CDR3 protein: CASSESKGVGGVRTNVLTF
CDR3 length: 17; V gene: TRBV4-1; J gene: TRBJ2-7; D gene: NA; CDR3 protein: CASSQEPRQEGSYEQYF
CDR3 length: 10; V gene: TRBV19; J gene: TRBJ2-5; D gene: NA; CDR3 protein: CASSGETQYF
CDR3 length: 13; V gene: TRBV6-1; J gene: TRBJ1-1; D gene: NA; CDR3 protein: CASTERVQRFAFF
CDR3 length: 14; V gene: TRBV6-1; J gene: TRBJ2-7; D gene: NA; CDR3 protein: CASSEAPFPYEQYF
CDR3 length: 15; V gene: TRBV5-1; J gene: TRBJ2-7; D gene: NA; CDR3 protein: CASSLEWGSSYEQYF
CDR3 length: 15; V gene: TRBV5-4; J gene: TRBJ2-5; D gene: TRBD2; CDR3 protein: CASSSLTSGDETQYF
CDR3 length: 15; V gene: TRBV27; J gene: TRBJ1-4; D gene: TRBD1; CDR3 protein: CASSPDRGEGEKLFF
CDR3 length: 11; V gene: TRBV27; J gene: TRBJ2-7; D gene: NA; CDR3 protein: CASSLGHEQYF
CDR3 length: 16; V gene: TRBV28; J gene: TRBJ2-1; D gene: TRBD1; CDR3 protein: CATTDGQGESYNEQFF
CDR3 length: 14; V gene: TRBV30; J gene: TRBJ1-2; D gene: NA; CDR3 protein: CAWRRAGNPYGYTF
CDR3 length: 10; V gene: TRBV30; J gene: TRBJ2-7; D gene: NA; CDR3 protein: CAWGPYEQYF
CDR3 length: 14; V gene: TRBV29-1; J gene: TRBJ2-7; D gene: TRBD2; CDR3 protein: CSVGTSGISYEQYF
CDR3 length: 14; V gene: TRBV18; J gene: TRBJ2-7; D gene: TRBD1; CDR3 protein: CASSPGTASYEQYF
CDR3 length: 14; V gene: TRBV10-2; J gene: TRBJ2-7; D gene: TRBD2; CDR3 protein: CASSESGIGYEQYF
CDR3 length: 18; V gene: TRBV5-6; J gene: TRBJ2-7; D gene: NA; CDR3 protein: CASSLALRGQGTNYEQYF
CDR3 length: 15; V gene: TRBV28; J gene: TRBJ2-3; D gene: TRBD1; CDR3 protein: CASSFMDRYTDTQYF
CDR3 length: 15; V gene: TRBV28; J gene: TRBJ2-7; D gene: TRBD1; CDR3 protein: CASSLKDRESYEQYF